This TCR beta chain appears in the sequencing data of a study of PD-1 blockade in mismatch repair-deficient tumors. The study's findings and limits: Tumor-resident clones, often undetectable pretreatment in blood, expanded then contracted after pembrolizumab.

Using immunoSEQ multiplex PCR, the repertoire was profiled, and TCRdb retains in-frame clones only, with some absent. The table includes 95,000 to 150,000 clones, about 88% detected once. This clone has only a few counts. Its antigen is unidentified. Germline V lookup: CDR1 MDHEN, CDR2 SYDVKM. V gave up 5 bases and J gave up 3 bases, with 8 bases separating them. CDR3 length: 13 residues. The sample in question was peripheral blood, obtained 44 weeks after starting pembrolizumab. The gene calls are TRBV28 and TRBJ1-5; D is ambiguous. The sequence was obtained from an adult with mismatch repair-deficient cancer. The chain's CDR3 is CASSPTYNQPQHF. The CDR3 DNA follows: TGTGCCAGCAGTCCTACATACAATCAGCCCCAGCATTTT.